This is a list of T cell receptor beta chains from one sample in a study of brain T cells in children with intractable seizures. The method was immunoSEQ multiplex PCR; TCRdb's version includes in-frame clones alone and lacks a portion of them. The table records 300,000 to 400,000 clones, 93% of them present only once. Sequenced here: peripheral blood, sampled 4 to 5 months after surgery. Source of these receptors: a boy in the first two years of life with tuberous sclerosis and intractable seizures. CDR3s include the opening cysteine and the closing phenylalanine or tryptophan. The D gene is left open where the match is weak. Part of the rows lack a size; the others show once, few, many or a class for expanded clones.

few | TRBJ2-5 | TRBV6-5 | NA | TGTGCCAGCAGTTACCAAGAGACCCAGTACTTC | CASSYQETQYF
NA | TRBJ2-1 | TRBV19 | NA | TGTGCCAGTAAGGAACGAGGGATAGTCAATGAGCAGTTCTTC | CASKERGIVNEQFF
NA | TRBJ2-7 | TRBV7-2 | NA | TGTGCCAGCAGCTTGTACGGGGCCCCCTACGAGCAGTACTTC | CASSLYGAPYEQYF
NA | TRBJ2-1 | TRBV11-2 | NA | TGTGCCAGCAGATCAACCGGGACGCGAAACAATGAGCAGTTCTTC | CASRSTGTRNNEQFF
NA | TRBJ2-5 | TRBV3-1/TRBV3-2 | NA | TGTGCCAGCAGCCTGCAGTACGGAAACCAAGAGACCCAGTACTTC | CASSLQYGNQETQYF
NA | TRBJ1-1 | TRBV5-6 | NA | TGTGCCAGCAGCTTGGGCCCGAACACTGAAGCTTTCTTT | CASSLGPNTEAFF
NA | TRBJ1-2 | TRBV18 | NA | TGTGCCAGCTCACCAGGAGAGGTTAAGGGGCGTGGCTACACCTTC | CASSPGEVKGRGYTF
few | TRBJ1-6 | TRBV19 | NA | TGTGCCAGTAGATCAAGGGGGGAAGCACCCCTCCACTTT | CASRSRGEAPLHF
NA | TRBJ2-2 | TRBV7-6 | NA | TGTGCCAGCAGCTTGGGACTCCGAAGCGGGGAGCTGTTTTTT | CASSLGLRSGELFF
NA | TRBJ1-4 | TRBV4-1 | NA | TGCGCCAGCAGCCCCTCAGCCGACGAAAAACTGTTTTTT | CASSPSADEKLFF
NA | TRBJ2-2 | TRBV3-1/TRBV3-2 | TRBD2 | TGTGCCAGCAGCCAAGAGGGGACTAGCGGGAGGGCTATCGGGGAGCTGTTTTTT | CASSQEGTSGRAIGELFF
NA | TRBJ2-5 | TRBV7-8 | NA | TGTGCCAGCAGCCAGGTCCAGGAGACCCAGTACTTC | CASSQVQETQYF
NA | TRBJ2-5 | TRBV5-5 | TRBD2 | TGTGCCAGCAGCTTGGAAAGCGGGAGAGAGACCCAGTACTTC | CASSLESGRETQYF
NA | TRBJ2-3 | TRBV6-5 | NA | TGTGCCAGCAGCAGCACAGATACGCAGTATTTT | CASSSTDTQYF
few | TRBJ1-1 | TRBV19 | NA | TGTGCCAGTAGTTTTGTGAACACTGAAGCTTTCTTT | CASSFVNTEAFF
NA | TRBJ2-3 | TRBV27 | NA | TGTGCCAGCAGTTTATCGTCCCCAGGAGATACGCAGTATTTT | CASSLSSPGDTQYF
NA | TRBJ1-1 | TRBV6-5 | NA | TGTGCCAGCAGACTCCCGACAGATCCTGAAGCTTTCTTT | CASRLPTDPEAFF
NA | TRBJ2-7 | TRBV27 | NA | TGTGCCAGCAGTCTCGGGCCCGAGCAGTACTTC | CASSLGPEQYF
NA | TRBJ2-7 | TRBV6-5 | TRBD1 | TGTGCCAGCAGTTACTCGACAGGGGGCTCCTACGAGCAGTACTTC | CASSYSTGGSYEQYF
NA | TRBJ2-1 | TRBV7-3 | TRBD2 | TGTGCCAGCAGCCTTAGCGGGAGTCTTTACAATGAGCAGTTCTTC | CASSLSGSLYNEQFF
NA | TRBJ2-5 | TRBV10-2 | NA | TGCGCCAGCAGTGAGTCAGTGCGGCGAGAGACCCAGTACTTC | CASSESVRRETQYF
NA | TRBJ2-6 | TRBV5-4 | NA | TGTGCCAGCAGCTTAGTTTCTGGGGCCAACGTCCTGACTTTC | CASSLVSGANVLTF
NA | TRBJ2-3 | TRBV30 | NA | TGTGCCTGGAGTGTTTCCAGCCCAGATACGCAGTATTTT | CAWSVSSPDTQYF
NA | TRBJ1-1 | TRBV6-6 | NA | TGTGCCAGCACCAACGGAGTCCCGATTGAAGCTTTCTTT | CASTNGVPIEAFF
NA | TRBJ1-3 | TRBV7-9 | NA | TGTGCCAGCAGCCCAGGTCTCGGAAACACCATATATTTT | CASSPGLGNTIYF
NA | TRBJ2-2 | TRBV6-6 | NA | TGTGCCAGCAAGGTATACACCGGGGAGCTGTTTTTT | CASKVYTGELFF
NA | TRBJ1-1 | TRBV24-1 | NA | TGTGCCACCAGTGCGGGGGGACCTGAAGCTTTCTTT | CATSAGGPEAFF
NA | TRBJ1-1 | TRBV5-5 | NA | TGTGCCAGCACCAAAGCTACTCAGGGGTCGAGGTTCACTGAAGCTTTCTTT | CASTKATQGSRFTEAFF
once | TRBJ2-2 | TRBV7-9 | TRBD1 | TGTGCCAGCACCTTGCGACAGGGGTACACCGGGGAGCTGTTTTTT | CASTLRQGYTGELFF
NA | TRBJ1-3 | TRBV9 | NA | TGTGCCAGCAGCGTAGAAGGGGGGAGGTATGACTCTGGAAACACCATATATTTT | CASSVEGGRYDSGNTIYF
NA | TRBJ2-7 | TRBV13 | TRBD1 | TGTGCCAGCAGCTTAGACAGGGGTTACGAGCAGTACTTC | CASSLDRGYEQYF
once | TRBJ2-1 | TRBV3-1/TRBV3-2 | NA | TGTGCCAGCAGCCAAGGTGTGCTGGGCAATGAGCAGTTCTTC | CASSQGVLGNEQFF
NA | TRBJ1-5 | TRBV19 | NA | TGTGCCAGTAGTATAGTTCGGACAGTACATGGGCGCAATCAGCCCCAGCATTTT | CASSIVRTVHGRNQPQHF
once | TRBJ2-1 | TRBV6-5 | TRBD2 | TGTGCCAGCAGTTTACTAGCGGGAGGGGCGCAGTTCTTC | CASSLLAGGAQFF
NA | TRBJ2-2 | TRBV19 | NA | TGTGCCAGTAGTAGAGGGACCGAATACACCGGGGAGCTGTTTTTT | CASSRGTEYTGELFF
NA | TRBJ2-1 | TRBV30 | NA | TGTGCCTGGACGGATTCCTATGAGCAGTTCTTC | CAWTDSYEQFF
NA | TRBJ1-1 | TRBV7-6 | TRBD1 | TGTGCCAGCAGCTTAGAGGCAGGGGGCACTGAAGCTTTCTTT | CASSLEAGGTEAFF
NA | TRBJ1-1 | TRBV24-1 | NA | TGTGCCACCAGTGATTTAATCCCCCTAATAGCGAACACTGAAGCTTTCTTT | CATSDLIPLIANTEAFF
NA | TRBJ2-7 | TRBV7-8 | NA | TGTGCCAGCAGCCCCGCGGTCTACGAGCAGTACTTC | CASSPAVYEQYF
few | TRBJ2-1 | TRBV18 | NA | TGTGCCAGCTCACTGGGCCACCCTGGTTACAATGAGCAGTTCTTC | CASSLGHPGYNEQFF
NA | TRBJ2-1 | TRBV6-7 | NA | TGTGCCAGCAGGATTAACCTGATCTCAAGTGAGCAGTTCTTC | CASRINLISSEQFF
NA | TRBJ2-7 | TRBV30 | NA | TGTGCCTGGAGCCGGGACGCAGCCTACGAGCAGTACTTC | CAWSRDAAYEQYF
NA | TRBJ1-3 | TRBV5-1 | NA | TGCGCCAGCAGCTTGCCAGGAAACACCATATATTTT | CASSLPGNTIYF
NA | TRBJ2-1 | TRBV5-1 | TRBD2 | TGCGCCAGCAGCTCTCGGAGGGCTAGCGGGTACAACAATGAGCAGTTCTTC | CASSSRRASGYNNEQFF
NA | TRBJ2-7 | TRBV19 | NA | TGTGCCAGTAGTATAGGCTCTATCGGCTCCTACGAGCAGTACTTC | CASSIGSIGSYEQYF
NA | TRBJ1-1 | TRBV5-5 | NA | TGTGCCAGCAGCTTCAAGGACAGCGAAGCTTTCTTT | CASSFKDSEAFF
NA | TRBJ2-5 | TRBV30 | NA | TGTGCCTGGAGTGTACGGGAGACCCAGTACTTC | CAWSVRETQYF
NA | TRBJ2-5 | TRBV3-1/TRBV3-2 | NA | TGTGCCAGCAGCCAATCCCCAAGACAGGTTTTAGGGGCCCAGTACTTC | CASSQSPRQVLGAQYF
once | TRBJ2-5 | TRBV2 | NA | TGTGCCAGCCAGACGGAAGAGACCCAGTACTTC | CASQTEETQYF
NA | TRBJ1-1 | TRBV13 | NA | TGTGCCAGCAGCTTATCGGGTGAAGCTTTCTTT | CASSLSGEAFF
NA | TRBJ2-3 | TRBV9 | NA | TGTGCCAGCAGCTTCTCAATGGGGAGCGGTGCGAAAACTAGCACAGATACGCAGTATTTT | CASSFSMGSGAKTSTDTQYF